This T cell receptor beta chain was identified during a study of control samples from healthy donors and cancer patients. Sequencing used immunoSEQ multiplex PCR; TCRdb keeps in-frame clones, though not all of them. In the table there are some 120,000 clones, 85% to 95% of which are singletons. V lost 0 bases to trimming and J lost 6 bases; unmatched junction nucleotides: 19. Germline V gene sequence: CDR1 GTSNPN, CDR2 SVGIG (reference sequence). This CDR3 region has 20 residues. The chain is built from TRBV30 and TRBJ2-2; TRBD2 matches 10 bases. The sequence was collected from a man over 45 with head and neck cancer. Sequenced sample: PBMCs. CDR3 sequence reads: CAWSVLASGGPTRFAGELFF. Written as DNA, the CDR3 is TGTGCCTGGAGTGTACTGGCTAGCGGGGGCCCAACTCGGTTCGCCGGGGAGCTGTTTTTT.